The source of this T cell receptor beta chain is a study of T cell changes during pregnancy in multiple sclerosis. This CDR3 is 14 amino acids long. Per the germline V gene, CDR1 is SGDLS and CDR2 is YYNGEE. V lost 3 bases and J lost 3; bases outside the gene matches: 2. The assay was immunoSEQ multiplex PCR, and TCRdb's table has in-frame clones only and misses some. The sample holds tens of thousands of clones; 80% to 95% are singletons and the top ten take 0.75% to 0.95%. The sequencing used peripheral blood, collected in the first trimester of pregnancy. The chain carries TRBV9 and TRBJ2-2; 7 bases agree with TRBD1. The clonotype was recovered from a female donor with multiple sclerosis, enrolled in a pregnancy study. DNA for the CDR3: TGTGCCAGCAGCGCTACAGGGGACACCGGGGAGCTGTTTTTT. Encoded protein: CASSATGDTGELFF.